These 11 T cell receptor beta chains share one sample of origin, sequenced in a study of cytomegalovirus exposure and HLA in healthy donors. The PCR employed 60 Vbeta primers together with 13 Jbeta primers. Clones were sequenced by immunoSEQ multiplex PCR, and TCRdb holds only the in-frame ones, with some missing. This sample has 180,000 or so clones, with roughly 75% found just once. The sequenced material came from PBMCs. The origin of the receptors is a middle-aged woman in good health and CMV-seropositive.

The chain is built from TRBV19 and TRBJ2-3, with D maybe TRBD2 (5 bases). Germline lookup yields CDR1 LNHDA and CDR2 SQIVND (reference sequence). V was pared by 7 bases and J by 0 bases, with 14 bases between. This CDR3 has 15 residues. This chain's CDR3 is CASTQVGGSTDTQYF. DNA of the CDR3: TGTGCCAGTACCCAGGTCGGCGGGAGCACAGATACGCAGTATTTT. The whole variable domain, filled in from reference TRBV19 and TRBJ2-3, reads DGGITQSPKYLFRKEGQNVTLSCEQNLNHDAMYWYRQDPGQGLRLIYYSQIVNDFQKGDIAEGYSVSREKKESFPLTVTSAQKNPTAFYLCASTQVGGSTDTQYFGPGTRLTVL.

This rearrangement joins TRBV11-3 to TRBJ2-1; D uncertain. V lost 1 base, J lost 6 bases, and 13 bases lay in between. The CDR3 has 15 amino acids. CDR1 is SGHNT, CDR2 YENEEA, per germline. In nucleotides, the CDR3 is TGTGCCAGCAGCTTAGGACCCGCTTCGGGCAATGAGCAGTTCTTC. Its translation is CASSLGPASGNEQFF.

CDR3 loop: CASSFRLEETQYF. The CDR3 DNA follows: TGTGCCAGCAGTTTTAGGCTGGAGGAGACCCAGTACTTC. The V gene is TRBV28, the J gene TRBJ2-5; the D is unclear. Germline lookup yields CDR1 MDHEN and CDR2 SYDVKM. With 3 bases removed from V and 5 bases from J, the gap between germline ends came to 10 bases. The CDR3 length is 13 residues.

V usage is TRBV27 and J usage is TRBJ2-3; 8 bases align to TRBD2. Losses at the gene ends were 7 bases for V and 0 bases for J; bases not matched to a gene: 6. The CDR3 runs 15 residues. Germline loops: CDR1 MNHEY, CDR2 SMNVEV (reference sequence). DNA for the CDR3: TGTGCCAGCACCCCGACTAGCGTAAGCACAGATACGCAGTATTTT. Residues: CASTPTSVSTDTQYF.

This chain connects TRBV6-5 to TRBJ2-4, with TRBD2 identical over 9 bases. The CDR3 sequence is 14 residues long. Germline V gives CDR1 MNHEY, CDR2 SVGAGI. V lost 0 bases, J lost 7 bases, and 1 base stayed unmatched. The CDR3 DNA reads TGTGCCAGCAGTTACTCTAGCGGGAGTAACATTCAGTACTTC. It codes for CASSYSSGSNIQYF.

The chain recombines TRBV28 with TRBJ2-7; 8 nucleotides agree with TRBD2. Germline-derived CDR1 and CDR2 are MDHEN and SYDVKM. Trimming at V came to 8 bases and at J to 11 bases, leaving 14 bases not matched to a gene. The CDR3 loop spans 13 amino acids. In DNA form, the CDR3 reads TGTGCCAGCCGGAGAAGCCTAGCGGGTTCCGAGTACTTC. Translated: CASRRSLAGSEYF.

The V and J genes are TRBV2 and TRBJ1-1, with D possibly matching TRBD1 (6 bases). The CDR3 spans 14 residues. Trimming took off 6 bases at V and 4 bases at J, with 15 bases between the two ends. The germline gives CDR1 SNHLY, CDR2 FYNNEI. CDR3 nucleotides: TGTGCCAGCAGCGCAACGCCCAGGGGCACTGAAGCTTTCTTT. Protein: CASSATPRGTEAFF.

This clone was seen only once. This chain connects TRBV5-1 to TRBJ2-7, with 7 bases that match TRBD1. The V gene end was trimmed by 4 bases and the J gene end by 4 bases; junction bases not matched to a gene: 8. CDR1 is SGHRS and CDR2 is YFSETQ in the germline V gene. The CDR3 covers 14 residues. CDR3 coding DNA: TGCGCCAGCAGCCCCCGGACAGGTGGTTACGAGCAGTACTTC. Translating it yields CASSPRTGGYEQYF.

This clone has more than one count but fewer than ten. The chain carries TRBV28 and TRBJ1-5, with a possible D match to TRBD1 (6 bases). CDR3 size: 13 residues. CDR1 and CDR2 (germline): MDHEN, SYDVKM. The ends were cut back, 3 bases at V and 7 bases at J, with 10 bases in the middle. The CDR3 sequence: CASSFRQVQPQHF. In DNA form, the CDR3 reads TGTGCCAGCAGTTTCAGACAGGTCCAGCCCCAGCATTTT.

The chain is built from TRBV28 and TRBJ1-1; a possible D gene is TRBD1 (5 bases). Germline V gene data show CDR1 as MDHEN and CDR2 as SYDVKM. There are 16 residues in the CDR3. V lost 6 bases and J lost 5, with 22 bases in between. CDR3 residues: CASSPVGAREGTEAFF. CDR3 bases: TGTGCCAGCAGCCCGGTTGGGGCCAGGGAGGGAACTGAAGCTTTCTTT.

The chain uses TRBV11-2 and TRBJ2-2; 14 nucleotides line up with TRBD2. Germline-derived CDR1 and CDR2 are SGHAT and FQNNGV. This CDR3 is 16 amino acids long. Trimming at V came to 4 bases and at J to 5 bases, leaving 3 bases not matched to a gene. The CDR3 DNA follows: TGTGCCAGCAGCTCTTGGACTAGCGGGGGGACCGGGGAGCTGTTTTTT. This encodes CASSSWTSGGTGELFF.